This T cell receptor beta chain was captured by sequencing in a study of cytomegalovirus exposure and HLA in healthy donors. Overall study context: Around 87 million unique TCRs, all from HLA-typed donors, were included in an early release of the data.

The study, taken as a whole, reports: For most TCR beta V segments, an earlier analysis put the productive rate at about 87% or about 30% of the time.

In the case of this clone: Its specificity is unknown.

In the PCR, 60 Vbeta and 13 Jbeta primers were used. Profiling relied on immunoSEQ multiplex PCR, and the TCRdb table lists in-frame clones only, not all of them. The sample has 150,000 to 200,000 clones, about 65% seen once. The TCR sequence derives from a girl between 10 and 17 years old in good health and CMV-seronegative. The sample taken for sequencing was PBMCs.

This CDR3 is CASKTANTGELFF. CDR3 sequence (DNA): TGTGCCAGTAAAACGGCGAACACCGGGGAGCTGTTTTTT. The chain is built from TRBV19 and TRBJ2-2; no clear D gene. Trimming left V 7 bases short and J 0 bases short, with 6 bases between. Germline CDR1 reads LNHDA; CDR2 reads SQIVND (reference sequence). The CDR3 length is 13 residues.